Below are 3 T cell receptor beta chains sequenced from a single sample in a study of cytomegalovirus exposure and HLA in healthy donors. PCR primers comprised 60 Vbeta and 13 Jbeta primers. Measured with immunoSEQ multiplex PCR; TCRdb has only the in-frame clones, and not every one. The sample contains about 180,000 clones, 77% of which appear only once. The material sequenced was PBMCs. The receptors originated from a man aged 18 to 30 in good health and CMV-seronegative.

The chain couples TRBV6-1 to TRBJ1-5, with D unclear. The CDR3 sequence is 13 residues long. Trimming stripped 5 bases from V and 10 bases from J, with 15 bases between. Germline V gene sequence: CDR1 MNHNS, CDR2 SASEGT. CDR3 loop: CASSLTRGNPQHF. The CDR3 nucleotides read TGTGCCAGCAGTCTCACCCGGGGAAACCCCCAGCATTTT.

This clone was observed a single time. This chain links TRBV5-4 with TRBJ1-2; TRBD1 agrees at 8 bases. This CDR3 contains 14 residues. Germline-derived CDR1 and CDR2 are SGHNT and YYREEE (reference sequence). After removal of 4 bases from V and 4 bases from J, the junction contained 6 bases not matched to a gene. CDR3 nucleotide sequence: TGTGCCAGCAGCACAAGACAGGGGTCCTATGGCTACACCTTC. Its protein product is CASSTRQGSYGYTF.

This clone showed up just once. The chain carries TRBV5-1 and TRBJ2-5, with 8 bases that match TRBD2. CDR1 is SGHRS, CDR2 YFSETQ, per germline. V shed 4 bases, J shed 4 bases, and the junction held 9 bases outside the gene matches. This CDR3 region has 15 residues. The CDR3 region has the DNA TGCGCCAGCAGCAGGGGGGGCGGGGGGCGAGAGACCCAGTACTTC. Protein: CASSRGGGGRETQYF.